This T cell receptor (beta chain) was observed in a study of identifying expanded T cells in peripheral blood. Whole-study findings and limits: Technical replicates showed around 1.2 changed clones; approximately 2 weeks about 16.4; four weeks 19. Variance in clone template counts between approximately two-week samples significantly increased with total template count across all healthy donors.

No infections or other immune events were documented during collection. Assay used: immunoSEQ multiplex PCR; TCRdb lists only in-frame clones, some missing. Of about 94,000 clones in the sample, 88% were seen once. Germline V gene lookup returns CDR1 GTSNPN and CDR2 SVGIG (reference sequence). The CDR3 is made up of 11 amino acids. The V end lost 7 bases, the J end lost 4 bases, and 10 bases lay between the germline ends. To note about this clone: The antigen remains undetermined.

The chain couples TRBV30 to TRBJ1-1; D call uncertain. The sequence derives from a person aged 18 to 70 in good health. Specimen: blood. CDR3 sequence (DNA): TGTGCCTCCCGGCAGTTCACTGAAGCTTTCTTT. As protein: CASRQFTEAFF.